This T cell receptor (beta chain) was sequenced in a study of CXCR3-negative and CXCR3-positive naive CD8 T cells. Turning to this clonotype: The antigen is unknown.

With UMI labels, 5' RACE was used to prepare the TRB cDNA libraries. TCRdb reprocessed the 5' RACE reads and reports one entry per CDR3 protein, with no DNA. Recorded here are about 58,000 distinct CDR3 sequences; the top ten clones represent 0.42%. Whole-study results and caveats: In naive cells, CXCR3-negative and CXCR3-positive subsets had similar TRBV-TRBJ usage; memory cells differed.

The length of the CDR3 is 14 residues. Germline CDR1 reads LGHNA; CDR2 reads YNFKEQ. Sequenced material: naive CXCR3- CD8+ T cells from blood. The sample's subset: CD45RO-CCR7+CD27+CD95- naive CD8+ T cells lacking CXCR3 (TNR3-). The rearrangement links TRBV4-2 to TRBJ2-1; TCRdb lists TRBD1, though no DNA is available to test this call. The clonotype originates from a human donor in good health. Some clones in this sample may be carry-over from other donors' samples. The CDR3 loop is CASRGGSSYNEQFF.